What follows are 2 T cell receptor beta chains derived from one specimen sequenced in a study of T cells in Graves' hyperthyroidism and ophthalmopathy. The CDR3 regions of TCR beta were amplified from RNA transcripts. First-round RT-PCR with HTBI primers amplified the TCR CDR3 region. TCRdb reprocessed the multiplex PCR reads via MiXCR and lists one record per CDR3 protein. The table records 500,000 to 650,000 distinct CDR3 sequences, 46% of them present only once. Material for sequencing was peripheral blood or thyroid tissue (not recorded which). These receptors were taken from an adult woman with Graves' disease, either hyperthyroidism or ophthalmopathy (not recorded which).

The rearrangement links TRBV2 to TRBJ1-5; D possibly corresponds to TRBD1 (6 bases). Deletions cut 3 bases from V and 5 bases from J, with 17 bases between. CDR3 length: 16 residues. Per germline, CDR1 SNHLY and CDR2 FYNNEI. In nucleotides, the CDR3 is TGTGCCAGCAGTGAGCCCCAAGGGGGGGGGGATCAGCCCCAGCATTTT. Protein: CASSEPQGGGDQPQHF.

This clonotype was observed a handful of times. This rearrangement joins TRBV20-1 to TRBJ2-2; unclear D gene. Trimming took 7 bases from V and 0 from J, leaving 9 bases between them. Germline loops: CDR1 DFQATT, CDR2 SNEGSKA (reference sequence). This CDR3 has 13 amino acids. The CDR3 loop reads CSGRSANTGELFF. Written as DNA, the CDR3 is TGCAGTGGTCGATCCGCGAACACCGGGGAGCTGTTTTTT.